This T cell receptor (beta chain) was found in a study of cytomegalovirus exposure and HLA in healthy donors. Study as a whole: Within an early data release were around 80 million unique TCRs drawn from HLA-typed donors. Findings of the study overall: An analysis that was carried out later associated 17,000 or so TCR beta sequences with HLA alleles at 0.05 false discovery rate. Productive status was seen about 90% or about 30% of the time for most TCR beta V segments in an earlier analysis.

This clone was detected once. Its cognate antigen is unknown. 60 Vbeta and 13 Jbeta primers were used in PCR. The table came from immunoSEQ multiplex PCR; TCRdb's copy has only in-frame clones and leaves some out. The sample holds tens of thousands of clones, about two thirds seen once. V shed 4 bases and J 4 bases; nucleotides not matched to a gene: 10. The CDR3 is made up of 17 amino acids. The germline V gene encodes CDR1 SGHRS and CDR2 YFSETQ. The specimen was PBMCs. V usage is TRBV5-1 and J usage is TRBJ2-1, with 11 bases lining up with TRBD2. The sequence came from a man in his sixties in good health and CMV-seronegative. This CDR3 is CASSNEISGGAYNEQFF. The CDR3 nucleotides are TGCGCCAGCAGCAACGAAATTAGCGGGGGGGCATACAATGAGCAGTTCTTC. Supplemented by reference TRBV5-1 and TRBJ2-1, the full variable domain reads KAGVTQTPRYLIKTRGQQVTLSCSPISGHRSVSWYQQTPGQGLQFLFEYFSETQRNKGNFPGRFSGRQFSNSRSEMNVSTLELGDSALYLCASSNEISGGAYNEQFFGPGTRLTVL.